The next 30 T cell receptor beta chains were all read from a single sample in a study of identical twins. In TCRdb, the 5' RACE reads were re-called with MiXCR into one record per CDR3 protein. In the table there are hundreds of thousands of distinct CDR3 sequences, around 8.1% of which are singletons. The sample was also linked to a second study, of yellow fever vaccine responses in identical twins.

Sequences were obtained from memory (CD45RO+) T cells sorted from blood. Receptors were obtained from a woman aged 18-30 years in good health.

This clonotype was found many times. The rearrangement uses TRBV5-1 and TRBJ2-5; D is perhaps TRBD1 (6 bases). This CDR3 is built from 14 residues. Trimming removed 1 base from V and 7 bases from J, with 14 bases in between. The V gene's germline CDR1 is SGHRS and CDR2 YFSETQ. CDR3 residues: CASSLTGTSWTQYF. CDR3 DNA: TGCGCCAGCAGCTTGACAGGGACCTCGTGGACCCAGTACTTC.

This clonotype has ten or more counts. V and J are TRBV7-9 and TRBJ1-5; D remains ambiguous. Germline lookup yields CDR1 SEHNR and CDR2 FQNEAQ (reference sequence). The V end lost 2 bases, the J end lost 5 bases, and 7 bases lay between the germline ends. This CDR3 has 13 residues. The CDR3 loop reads CASSLIGDQPQHF. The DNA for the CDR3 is TGTGCCAGCAGCTTAATTGGGGATCAGCCCCAGCATTTT.

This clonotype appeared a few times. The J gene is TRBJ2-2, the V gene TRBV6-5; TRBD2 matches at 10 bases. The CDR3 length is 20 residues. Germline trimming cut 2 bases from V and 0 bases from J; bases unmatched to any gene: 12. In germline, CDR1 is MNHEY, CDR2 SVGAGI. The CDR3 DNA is TGTGCCAGCAGTTACCCCATCGGGACTAGCGACTACGCGAACACCGGGGAGCTGTTTTTT. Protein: CASSYPIGTSDYANTGELFF.

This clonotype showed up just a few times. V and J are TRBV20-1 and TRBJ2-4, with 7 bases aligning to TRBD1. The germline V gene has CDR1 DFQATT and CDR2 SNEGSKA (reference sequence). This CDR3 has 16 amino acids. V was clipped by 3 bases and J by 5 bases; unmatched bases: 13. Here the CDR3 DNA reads TGCAGTGCTAGTGACCCCGGACAGGCTCCTGAAAACATTCAGTACTTC. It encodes CSASDPGQAPENIQYF.

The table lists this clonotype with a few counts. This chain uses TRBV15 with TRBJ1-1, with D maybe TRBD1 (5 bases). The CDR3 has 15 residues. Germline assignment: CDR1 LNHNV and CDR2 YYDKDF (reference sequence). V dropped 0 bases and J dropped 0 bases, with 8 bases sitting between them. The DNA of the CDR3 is TGTGCCACCAGCAGAGATACAGGAGTGAACACTGAAGCTTTCTTT. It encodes CATSRDTGVNTEAFF.

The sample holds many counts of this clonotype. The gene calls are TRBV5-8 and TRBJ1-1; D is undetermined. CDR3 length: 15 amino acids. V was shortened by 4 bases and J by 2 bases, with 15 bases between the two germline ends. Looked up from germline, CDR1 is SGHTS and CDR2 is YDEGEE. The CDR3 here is CASSRRAGRNTEAFF. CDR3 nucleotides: TGTGCCAGCAGCCGAAGGGCGGGTAGAAACACTGAAGCTTTCTTT.

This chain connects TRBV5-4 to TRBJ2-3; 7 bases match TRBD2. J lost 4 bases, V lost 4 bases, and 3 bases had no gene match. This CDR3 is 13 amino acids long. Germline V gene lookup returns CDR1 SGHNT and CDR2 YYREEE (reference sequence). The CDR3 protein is CASSITSADTQYF. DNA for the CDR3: TGTGCCAGCAGCATCACTAGCGCAGATACGCAGTATTTT.

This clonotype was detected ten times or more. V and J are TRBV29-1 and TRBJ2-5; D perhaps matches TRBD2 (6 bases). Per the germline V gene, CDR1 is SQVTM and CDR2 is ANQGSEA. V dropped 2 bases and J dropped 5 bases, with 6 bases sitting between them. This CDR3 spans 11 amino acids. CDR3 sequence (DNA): TGCAGCGTTGAACGGGGGGAGACCCAGTACTTC. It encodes CSVERGETQYF.

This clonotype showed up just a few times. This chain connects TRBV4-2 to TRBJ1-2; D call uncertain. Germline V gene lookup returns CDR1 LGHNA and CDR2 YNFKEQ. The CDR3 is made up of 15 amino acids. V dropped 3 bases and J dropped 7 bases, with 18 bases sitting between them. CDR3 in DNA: TGTGCCAGCAGCCACTCCCCGGGGTCTGCTGGTGGCTACACCTTC. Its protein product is CASSHSPGSAGGYTF.

The CDR3 DNA is TGCAGCGTTGAGGGGTTAGTCAGATACAATGAGCAGTTCTTC. Translated, it gives CSVEGLVRYNEQFF. The V and J genes are TRBV29-1 and TRBJ2-1; D is ambiguous. The V gene lost 3 bases and the J gene lost 4 bases, with 13 bases spanning the gap. CDR3 length: 14 amino acids. Germline V CDR1 and CDR2: SQVTM, ANQGSEA.

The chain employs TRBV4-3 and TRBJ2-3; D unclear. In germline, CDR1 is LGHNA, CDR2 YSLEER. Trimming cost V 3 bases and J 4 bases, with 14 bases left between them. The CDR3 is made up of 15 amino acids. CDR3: CASSQAARGPDTQYF. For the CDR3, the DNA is TGCGCCAGCAGCCAGGCGGCAAGAGGCCCAGATACGCAGTATTTT.

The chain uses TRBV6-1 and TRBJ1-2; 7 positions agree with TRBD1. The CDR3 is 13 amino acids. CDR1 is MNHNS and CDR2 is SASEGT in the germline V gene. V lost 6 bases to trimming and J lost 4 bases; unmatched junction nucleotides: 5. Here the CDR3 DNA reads TGTGCCAGCAGGCGAGGACAGGCCTATGGCTACACCTTC. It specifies CASRRGQAYGYTF.

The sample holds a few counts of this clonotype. The CDR3 spells CASSLHPEGQPQHF. CDR3 DNA: TGTGCCAGCAGTCTTCACCCGGAGGGCCAGCCCCAGCATTTT. V usage is TRBV6-2 or TRBV6-3 and J usage is TRBJ1-5; D remains unclear. Germline CDR1 is MNHEY and CDR2 is SVGEGT. The ends were cut back, 5 bases at V and 7 bases at J, with 15 bases in the middle. The CDR3 contains 14 residues.

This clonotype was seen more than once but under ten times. For the CDR3, the DNA is TGTGCCAGCAGCTTAGGGAGACTAGCGGGAGGGCTCGTCGCTGAGCAGTTCTTC. The encoded protein is CASSLGRLAGGLVAEQFF. The chain links TRBV11-2 to TRBJ2-1; 14 nucleotides agree with TRBD2. The V segment lost 1 base and the J segment 9 bases; nucleotides outside the gene matches: 11. This CDR3 has 18 residues. Germline V gene sequence: CDR1 SGHAT, CDR2 FQNNGV. The full variable domain, in which reference TRBV11-2 and TRBJ2-1 provide the parts outside the CDR3, is EAGVAQSPRYKIIEKRQSVAFWCNPISGHATLYWYQQILGQGPKLLIQFQNNGVVDDSQLPKDRFSAERLKGVDSTLKIQPAKLEDSAVYLCASSLGRLAGGLVAEQFFGPGTRLTVL.

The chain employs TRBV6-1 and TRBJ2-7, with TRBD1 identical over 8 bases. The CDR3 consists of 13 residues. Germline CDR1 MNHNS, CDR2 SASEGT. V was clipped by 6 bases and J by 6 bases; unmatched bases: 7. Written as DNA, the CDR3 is TGTGCCAGCAGCAGACAGGGGTCCGGCGAGCAGTACTTC. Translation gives CASSRQGSGEQYF.

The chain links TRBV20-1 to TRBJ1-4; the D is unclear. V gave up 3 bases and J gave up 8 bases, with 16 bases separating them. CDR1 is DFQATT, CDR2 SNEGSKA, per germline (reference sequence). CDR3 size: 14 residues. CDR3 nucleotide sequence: TGCAGTGCTAGGAGTGAGGGATTCGGCGAAAAACTGTTTTTT. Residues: CSARSEGFGEKLFF.

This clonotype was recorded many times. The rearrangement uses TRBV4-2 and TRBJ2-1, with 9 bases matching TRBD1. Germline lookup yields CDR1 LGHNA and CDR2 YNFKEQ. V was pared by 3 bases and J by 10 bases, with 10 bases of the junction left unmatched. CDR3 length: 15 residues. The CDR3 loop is CASSQAGTGSKEQFF. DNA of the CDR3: TGTGCCAGCAGCCAGGCCGGGACAGGGAGTAAAGAGCAGTTCTTC.

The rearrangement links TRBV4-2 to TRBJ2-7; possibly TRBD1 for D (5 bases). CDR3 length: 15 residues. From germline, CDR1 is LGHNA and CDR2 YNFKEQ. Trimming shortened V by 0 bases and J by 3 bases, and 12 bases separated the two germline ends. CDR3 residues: CASSQDQGKNYEQYF. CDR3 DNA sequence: TGTGCCAGCAGCCAAGATCAGGGCAAAAACTACGAGCAGTACTTC.

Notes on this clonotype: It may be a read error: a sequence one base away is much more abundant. The DNA of the CDR3 is TGTGCCGGCATCACCCGGGGGCTAGCGGGCGCCCACAAGTACAATGAGCAGTTCTTC. Protein product: CAGITRGLAGAHKYNEQFF. The chain combines TRBV28 with TRBJ2-1, with 8 bases aligning to TRBD2. The CDR3 is made up of 19 amino acids. Germline V gene lookup returns CDR1 MDHEN and CDR2 SYDVKM. The junction had 25 bases not matched to a gene; V was cut back by 11 bases and J by 4 bases. The variable domain in full, completed from reference TRBV28 and TRBJ2-1, reads DVKVTQSSRYLVKRTGEKVFLECVQDMDHENMFWYRQDPGLGLRLIYFSYDVKMKEKGDIPEGYSVSREKKERFSLILESASTNQTSMYLCAGITRGLAGAHKYNEQFFGPGTRLTVL.

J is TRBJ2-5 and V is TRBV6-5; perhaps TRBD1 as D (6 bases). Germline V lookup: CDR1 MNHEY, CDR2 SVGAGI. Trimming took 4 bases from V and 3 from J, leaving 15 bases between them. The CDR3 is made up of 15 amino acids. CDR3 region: CASSSRGSLEETQYF. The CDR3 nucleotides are TGTGCCAGCAGTTCCAGGGGTTCGCTCGAAGAGACCCAGTACTTC.

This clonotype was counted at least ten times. The CDR3 sequence: CASSFRQGAYEQYF. The CDR3 DNA sequence: TGTGCCAGCAGCTTCAGACAGGGGGCTTACGAGCAGTACTTC. V is TRBV7-9 and J is TRBJ2-7, with 10 bases aligning to TRBD1. The trim removed 3 bases at V and 4 bases at J, leaving 3 bases unmatched. CDR1 and CDR2 (germline): SEHNR, FQNEAQ (reference sequence). The CDR3 has 14 amino acids. The full variable domain, with the rest looked up from reference TRBV7-9 and TRBJ2-7, is DTGVSQNPRHKITKRGQNVTFRCDPISEHNRLYWYRQTLGQGPEFLTYFQNEAQLEKSRLLSDRFSAERPKGSFSTLEIQRTEQGDSAMYLCASSFRQGAYEQYFGPGTRLTVT.

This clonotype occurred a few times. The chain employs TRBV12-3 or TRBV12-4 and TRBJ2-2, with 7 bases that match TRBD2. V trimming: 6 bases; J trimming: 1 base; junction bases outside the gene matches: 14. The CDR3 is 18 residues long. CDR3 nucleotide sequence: TGTGCCAGCAGCCGCACCCTACTAGCGAGAGAGAACACCGGGGAGCTGTTTTTT. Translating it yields CASSRTLLARENTGELFF.

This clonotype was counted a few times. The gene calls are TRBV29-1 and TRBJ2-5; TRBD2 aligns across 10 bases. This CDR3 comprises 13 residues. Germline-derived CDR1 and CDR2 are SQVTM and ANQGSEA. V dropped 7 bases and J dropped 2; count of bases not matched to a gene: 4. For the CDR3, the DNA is TGCAGCGCTACTAGCGGGGCTCAAGAGACCCAGTACTTC. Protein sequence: CSATSGAQETQYF.

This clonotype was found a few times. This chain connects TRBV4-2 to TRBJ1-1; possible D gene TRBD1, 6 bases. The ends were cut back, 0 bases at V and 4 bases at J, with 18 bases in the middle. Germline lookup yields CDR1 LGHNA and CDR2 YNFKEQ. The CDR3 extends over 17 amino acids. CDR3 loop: CASSQEARAKGGTEAFF. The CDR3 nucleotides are TGTGCCAGCAGCCAAGAGGCCAGGGCAAAGGGGGGCACTGAAGCTTTCTTT.

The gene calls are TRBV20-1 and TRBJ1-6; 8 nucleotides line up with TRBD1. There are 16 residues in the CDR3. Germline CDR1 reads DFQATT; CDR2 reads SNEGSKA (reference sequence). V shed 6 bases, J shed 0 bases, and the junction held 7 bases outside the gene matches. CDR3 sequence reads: CSAKGQGSSYNSPLHF. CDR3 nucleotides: TGCAGTGCCAAAGGACAGGGATCCTCCTATAATTCACCCCTCCACTTT.

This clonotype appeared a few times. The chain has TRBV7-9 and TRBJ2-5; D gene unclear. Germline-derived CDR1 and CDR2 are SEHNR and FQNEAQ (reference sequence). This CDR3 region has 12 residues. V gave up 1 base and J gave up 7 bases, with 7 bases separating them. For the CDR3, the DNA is TGTGCCAGCAGCTTAGATTTCGCGACCCAGTACTTC. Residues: CASSLDFATQYF.

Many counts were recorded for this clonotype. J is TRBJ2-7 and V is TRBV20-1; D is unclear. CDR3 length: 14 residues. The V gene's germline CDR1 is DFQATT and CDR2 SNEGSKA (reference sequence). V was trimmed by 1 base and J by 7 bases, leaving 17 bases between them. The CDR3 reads CSARVDGRAREQYF. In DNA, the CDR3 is TGCAGTGCTAGAGTAGACGGCCGCGCTCGGGAGCAGTACTTC.

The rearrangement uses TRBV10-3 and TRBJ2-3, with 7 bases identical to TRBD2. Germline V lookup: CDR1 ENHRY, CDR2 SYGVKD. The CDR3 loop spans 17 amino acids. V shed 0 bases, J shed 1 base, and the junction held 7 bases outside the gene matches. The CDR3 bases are TGTGCCATCAGTGAGTCTTTGGTCACTAGCGGCACAGATACGCAGTATTTT. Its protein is CAISESLVTSGTDTQYF.

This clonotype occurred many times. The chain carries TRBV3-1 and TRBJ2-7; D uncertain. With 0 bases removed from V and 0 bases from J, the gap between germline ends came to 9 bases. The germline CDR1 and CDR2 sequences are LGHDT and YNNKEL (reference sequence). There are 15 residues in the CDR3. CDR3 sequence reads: CASSQDAGVSYEQYF. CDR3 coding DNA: TGTGCCAGCAGCCAAGATGCTGGAGTCTCCTACGAGCAGTACTTC.

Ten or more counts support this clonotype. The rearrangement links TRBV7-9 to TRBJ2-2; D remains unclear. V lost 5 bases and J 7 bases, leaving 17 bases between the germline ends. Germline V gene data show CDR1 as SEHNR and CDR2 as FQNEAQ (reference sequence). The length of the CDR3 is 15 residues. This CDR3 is CASSLPAGSHGELFF. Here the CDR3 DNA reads TGTGCCAGCAGCCTCCCTGCAGGTTCTCACGGGGAGCTGTTTTTT.